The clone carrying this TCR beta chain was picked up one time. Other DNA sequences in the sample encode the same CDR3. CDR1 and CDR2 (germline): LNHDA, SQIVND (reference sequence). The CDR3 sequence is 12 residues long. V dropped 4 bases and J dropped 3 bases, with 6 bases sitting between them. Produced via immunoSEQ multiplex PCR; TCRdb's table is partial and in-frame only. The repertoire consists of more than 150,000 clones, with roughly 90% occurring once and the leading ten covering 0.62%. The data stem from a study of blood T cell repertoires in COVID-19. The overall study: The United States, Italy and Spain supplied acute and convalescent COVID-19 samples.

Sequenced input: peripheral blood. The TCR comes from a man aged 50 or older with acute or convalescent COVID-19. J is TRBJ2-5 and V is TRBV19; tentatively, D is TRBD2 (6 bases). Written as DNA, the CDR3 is TGTGCCAGTAGTAGGGGGGAAGAGACCCAGTACTTC. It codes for CASSRGEETQYF.